The rows below give T cell receptor beta chains drawn from one sample of a study of T cell changes during pregnancy in multiple sclerosis. The repertoire was sequenced with immunoSEQ multiplex PCR; TCRdb's copy has only in-frame clones and lacks some. The table records 65,000 to 70,000 clones, 92% of them present only once. This specimen was peripheral blood, taken in the third trimester of pregnancy. These receptors were taken from a female donor in good health, enrolled as a control in a pregnancy study. Both conserved end residues are part of each CDR3. Fields, in order: D gene, V gene, clone size, J gene, CDR3 protein, CDR3 DNA. The D gene is left open where the match is weak. Only some rows state a clone size, as once, few, many or a class for expanded clones.

D gene: .; V gene: TRBV19; clone size: .; J gene: TRBJ1-5; CDR3 protein: CASSTNRLPNQPQHF; CDR3 DNA: TGTGCCAGTAGTACTAACAGGCTGCCCAATCAGCCCCAGCATTTT
D gene: TRBD1; V gene: TRBV18; clone size: few; J gene: TRBJ1-2; CDR3 protein: CASSRDDQGGYGYTF; CDR3 DNA: TGTGCCAGCTCGCGCGATGACCAGGGGGGCTATGGCTACACCTTC
D gene: .; V gene: TRBV5-1; clone size: .; J gene: TRBJ2-7; CDR3 protein: CASSLDPGLVYEQYF; CDR3 DNA: TGCGCCAGCAGCTTGGATCCGGGATTGGTCTACGAGCAGTACTTC
D gene: TRBD1; V gene: TRBV29-1; clone size: .; J gene: TRBJ2-5; CDR3 protein: CSVETGFGETQYF; CDR3 DNA: TGCAGCGTTGAGACAGGGTTTGGGGAGACCCAGTACTTC
D gene: TRBD2; V gene: TRBV4-2; clone size: .; J gene: TRBJ2-1; CDR3 protein: CASSQGSGREDNEQFF; CDR3 DNA: TGTGCCAGCAGCCAAGGAAGCGGGAGGGAAGACAATGAGCAGTTCTTC
D gene: .; V gene: TRBV29-1; clone size: .; J gene: TRBJ2-7; CDR3 protein: CSVDYVTEWSYEQYF; CDR3 DNA: TGCAGCGTTGATTATGTCACAGAGTGGTCCTACGAGCAGTACTTC
D gene: TRBD2; V gene: TRBV9; clone size: once; J gene: TRBJ2-3; CDR3 protein: CASSVVAGGDTQYF; CDR3 DNA: TGTGCCAGCAGCGTAGTTGCGGGGGGAGATACGCAGTATTTT
D gene: .; V gene: TRBV2; clone size: .; J gene: TRBJ2-6; CDR3 protein: CASSEGRGTGANVLTF; CDR3 DNA: TGTGCCAGCAGTGAAGGTCGGGGTACTGGGGCCAACGTCCTGACTTTC
D gene: .; V gene: TRBV16; clone size: .; J gene: TRBJ1-2; CDR3 protein: CASSHVSGLYTF; CDR3 DNA: TGTGCCAGCAGCCATGTATCGGGTTTGTACACCTTC
D gene: .; V gene: TRBV6-1; clone size: .; J gene: TRBJ1-2; CDR3 protein: CASSEGGGVRGYTF; CDR3 DNA: TGTGCCAGCAGTGAAGGGGGAGGGGTACGAGGCTACACCTTC
D gene: TRBD1; V gene: TRBV28; clone size: .; J gene: TRBJ2-5; CDR3 protein: CASSSGTGQETQYF; CDR3 DNA: TGTGCCAGCAGTTCCGGGACAGGGCAAGAGACCCAGTACTTC
D gene: .; V gene: TRBV7-9; clone size: .; J gene: TRBJ2-5; CDR3 protein: CASSRDRGETQYF; CDR3 DNA: TGTGCCAGCAGCAGGGATAGGGGTGAGACCCAGTACTTC
D gene: .; V gene: TRBV30; clone size: .; J gene: TRBJ2-7; CDR3 protein: CAWNRDTSYEQYF; CDR3 DNA: TGTGCCTGGAACCGGGACACCTCCTACGAGCAGTACTTC
D gene: .; V gene: TRBV23-1; clone size: .; J gene: TRBJ2-1; CDR3 protein: CASSQSRVILAIFPSEQFF; CDR3 DNA: TGCGCCAGCAGTCAATCGAGGGTGATACTAGCCATCTTTCCTAGTGAGCAGTTCTTC
D gene: TRBD1; V gene: TRBV5-8; clone size: .; J gene: TRBJ2-7; CDR3 protein: CASSGQGGLREQYF; CDR3 DNA: TGTGCCAGCTCGGGACAGGGGGGGCTACGAGAGCAGTACTTC
D gene: .; V gene: TRBV7-9; clone size: .; J gene: TRBJ2-4; CDR3 protein: CASSLGGVGNIQYF; CDR3 DNA: TGTGCCAGCAGCTTAGGGGGGGTAGGGAACATTCAGTACTTC
D gene: .; V gene: TRBV5-4; clone size: .; J gene: TRBJ2-7; CDR3 protein: CASSLWGTGYEQYF; CDR3 DNA: TGTGCCAGCAGCTTGTGGGGGACTGGTTACGAGCAGTACTTC